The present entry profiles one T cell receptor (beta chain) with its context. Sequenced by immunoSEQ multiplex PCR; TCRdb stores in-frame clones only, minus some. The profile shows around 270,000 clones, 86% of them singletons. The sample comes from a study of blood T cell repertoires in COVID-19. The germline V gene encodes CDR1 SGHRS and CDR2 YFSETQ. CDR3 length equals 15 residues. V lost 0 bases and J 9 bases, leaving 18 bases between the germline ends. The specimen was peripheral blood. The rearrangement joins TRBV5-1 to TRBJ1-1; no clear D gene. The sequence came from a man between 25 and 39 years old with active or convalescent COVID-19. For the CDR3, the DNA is TGCGCCAGCAGCTTGGATCCGGGAACTAATGCCCAAGCTTTCTTT. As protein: CASSLDPGTNAQAFF.